Shown below are 21 T cell receptor beta chains from a single sample sequenced in a study of cytomegalovirus exposure and HLA in healthy donors. 13 Jbeta primers and 60 Vbeta primers were used for the PCR. Assay: immunoSEQ multiplex PCR; the TCRdb copy retains only in-frame clones and omits some. The table includes around 150,000 clones, over 60% detected once. The sample taken for sequencing was PBMCs. The receptors come from a man aged 30 to 39 in good health and CMV-seronegative.

The chain carries TRBV7-9 and TRBJ2-7, with D hard to call. CDR3 size: 14 residues. Germline V lookup: CDR1 SEHNR, CDR2 FQNEAQ (reference sequence). Trimming removed 1 base at V and 4 bases at J, with 11 bases between. CDR3: CASSLDGSGYEQYF. The CDR3 DNA reads TGTGCCAGCAGCTTAGATGGGTCCGGGTACGAGCAGTACTTC.

J is TRBJ1-2 and V is TRBV2; D is undetermined. This CDR3 is 12 amino acids long. With 4 bases removed from V and 7 bases from J, the gap between germline ends came to 10 bases. CDR1 and CDR2 from the germline V gene are SNHLY and FYNNEI. The CDR3 DNA follows: TGTGCCAGCAGTGGTCTGGGCCCTGGCTACACCTTC. As protein: CASSGLGPGYTF.

The J gene is TRBJ2-7, the V gene TRBV7-9, with 9 bases matching TRBD2. V lost 5 bases and J lost 5; bases outside the gene matches: 10. The CDR3 length is 15 residues. Germline V gene lookup returns CDR1 SEHNR and CDR2 FQNEAQ (reference sequence). The CDR3: CASSPGTSYRHEQYF. CDR3 in DNA: TGTGCCAGCAGCCCAGGGACTAGCTATCGGCACGAGCAGTACTTC. Combining the CDR3 with reference TRBV7-9 and TRBJ2-7 gives the whole variable domain DTGVSQNPRHKITKRGQNVTFRCDPISEHNRLYWYRQTLGQGPEFLTYFQNEAQLEKSRLLSDRFSAERPKGSFSTLEIQRTEQGDSAMYLCASSPGTSYRHEQYFGPGTRLTVT.

The chain is built from TRBV30 and TRBJ2-4; 10 bases map to TRBD1. V lost 3 bases and J lost 2; bases outside the gene matches: 4. This CDR3 is built from 15 residues. Germline V gene lookup returns CDR1 GTSNPN and CDR2 SVGIG (reference sequence). The CDR3, as DNA: TGTGCCTGGAGCGACAGGGGGCTGACCAAAAACATTCAGTACTTC. Its translation: CAWSDRGLTKNIQYF.

This clone has only one observation. V gene TRBV29-1 combines with J gene TRBJ1-1; TRBD1 matches at 8 bases. The CDR3 runs 15 residues. CDR1 is SQVTM, CDR2 ANQGSEA, per germline. V lost 7 bases and J lost 4; bases outside the gene matches: 14. Written as DNA, the CDR3 is TGCAGCGCCGCAAAAAGCTTACAGGGGGGCACTGAAGCTTTCTTT. This codes for CSAAKSLQGGTEAFF.

This sequence joins TRBV7-2 and TRBJ1-5; 9 positions agree with TRBD1. Germline CDR1 is SGHTA and CDR2 is FQGNSA. The CDR3 is 15 residues long. Trimming cost V 5 bases and J 3 bases; bases outside gene matches: 5. The chain's CDR3 is CASSATGGNNQPQHF. In nucleotides, the CDR3 is TGTGCCAGCAGCGCGACAGGGGGAAACAATCAGCCCCAGCATTTT.

As DNA, the CDR3 is TGCGCCAGCAGCTTGGAGACAGCCGAATACAATGAGCAGTTCTTC. This sequence encodes CASSLETAEYNEQFF. The genes are TRBV5-1 and TRBJ2-1; D perhaps matches TRBD1 (5 bases). This CDR3 comprises 15 residues. Germline CDR1 and CDR2: SGHRS and YFSETQ. Trimming took 0 bases from V and 4 from J, leaving 11 bases between them.

The chain is built from TRBV27 and TRBJ1-1, with 8 positions matching TRBD1. CDR1 and CDR2 from the germline V gene are MNHEY and SMNVEV (reference sequence). The CDR3 has 13 amino acids. Losses at the gene ends were 5 bases for V and 5 bases for J; bases not matched to a gene: 4. CDR3 protein: CASSPTGGTEAFF. CDR3 DNA: TGTGCCAGCAGTCCCACAGGGGGGACTGAAGCTTTCTTT.

V is TRBV19 and J is TRBJ2-3; TRBD2 agrees at 12 bases. From germline, CDR1 is LNHDA and CDR2 SQIVND (reference sequence). This CDR3 is built from 14 residues. After removal of 7 bases from V and 5 bases from J, the junction contained 4 bases not matched to a gene. CDR3 nucleotides: TGTGCCAGTAACCCGACTAGCGGGAGAGATACGCAGTATTTT. Its translation is CASNPTSGRDTQYF.

The chain recombines TRBV18 with TRBJ2-7, with D tentatively TRBD1 (6 bases). Trimming cost V 2 bases and J 3 bases, with 8 bases left between them. The CDR3 sequence is 13 residues long. Looked up from germline, CDR1 is KGHSH and CDR2 is LQKENI. The CDR3 reads CASSPNRVYEQYF. In DNA, the CDR3 is TGTGCCAGCTCACCAAACAGGGTCTACGAGCAGTACTTC. The full variable domain, rest sourced from reference TRBV18 and TRBJ2-7, is NAGVMQNPRHLVRRRGQEARLRCSPMKGHSHVYWYRQLPEEGLKFMVYLQKENIIDESGMPKERFSAEFPKEGPSILRIQQVVRGDSAAYFCASSPNRVYEQYFGPGTRLTVT.

The gene calls are TRBV29-1 and TRBJ1-2; TRBD1 matches at 8 bases. J was trimmed by 8 bases and V by 3 bases; bases with no gene match: 2. The CDR3 covers 11 residues. Germline V gene data show CDR1 as SQVTM and CDR2 as ANQGSEA. This CDR3 is CSVERQGGYTF. In nucleotides, the CDR3 is TGCAGCGTTGAGAGACAGGGGGGCTACACCTTC. Combining the CDR3 with reference TRBV29-1 and TRBJ1-2 gives the whole variable domain SAVISQKPSRDICQRGTSLTIQCQVDSQVTMMFWYRQQPGQSLTLIATANQGSEATYESGFVIDKFPISRPNLTFSTLTVSNMSPEDSSIYLCSVERQGGYTFGSGTRLTVV.

The chain has TRBV7-6 and TRBJ2-1; 7 bases are a match to TRBD2. There are 14 residues in the CDR3. V lost 0 bases to trimming and J lost 8 bases; unmatched junction nucleotides: 4. From germline, CDR1 is SGHVS and CDR2 FNYEAQ. The chain's CDR3 is CASSLALREDEQFF. The CDR3 region has the DNA TGTGCCAGCAGCTTAGCGCTTCGGGAGGATGAGCAGTTCTTC.

DNA for the CDR3: TGTGCCAGCTCGACAGGGGTAGAGACCCAGTACTTC. Translating gives CASSTGVETQYF. This chain joins TRBV2 and TRBJ2-5, with 8 bases aligning to TRBD1. V shed 8 bases, J shed 4 bases, and the junction held 3 bases outside the gene matches. CDR1 and CDR2 from the germline V gene are SNHLY and FYNNEI. CDR3 length: 12 amino acids.

The CDR3 DNA follows: TGCGCCAGCAGCTTCTTAGCGGGATCCTACAATGAGCAGTTCTTC. Protein: CASSFLAGSYNEQFF. The chain employs TRBV5-1 and TRBJ2-1; 8 bases fit TRBD2. The germline V gene encodes CDR1 SGHRS and CDR2 YFSETQ. The CDR3 extends over 15 amino acids. With V trimmed by 2 bases and J by 1 base, 2 bases remained unmatched.

The J gene is TRBJ2-2, the V gene TRBV2; D gene uncertain. Germline V gene data show CDR1 as SNHLY and CDR2 as FYNNEI. The CDR3 covers 12 residues. Trimming stripped 2 bases from V and 7 bases from J, with 5 bases between. The DNA for the CDR3 is TGTGCCAGCAGTGAATTAGACGGGGAGCTGTTTTTT. Its protein product is CASSELDGELFF.

The chain carries TRBV4-1 and TRBJ2-1; 7 nucleotides align to TRBD2. The CDR3 loop spans 16 amino acids. Germline CDR1 reads MGHRA; CDR2 reads YSYEKL. V lost 5 bases to trimming and J lost 7 bases; unmatched junction nucleotides: 14. The CDR3 nucleotides are TGCGCCAGCAGCGTCGGGAGGACCCTAATTCGGAATGAGCAGTTCTTC. Its protein product is CASSVGRTLIRNEQFF.

This chain links TRBV29-1 with TRBJ2-3, with D perhaps matching TRBD2 (5 bases). This CDR3 is built from 15 residues. Trimming pared 0 bases from V and 6 bases from J, leaving 16 bases between. Germline CDR1 SQVTM, CDR2 ANQGSEA. CDR3 sequence (DNA): TGCAGCGTTGAAGATCGGAGGATGGATCTGGATACGCAGTATTTT. It yields the protein CSVEDRRMDLDTQYF.

The chain has TRBV27 and TRBJ1-5; 7 bases fit TRBD1. Trimming removed 5 bases from V and 5 bases from J; junction bases left unmatched: 6. Germline V gives CDR1 MNHEY, CDR2 SMNVEV (reference sequence). This CDR3 has 14 residues. The CDR3: CASSINRGYQPQHF. The CDR3 DNA reads TGTGCCAGCAGTATAAACAGGGGTTATCAGCCCCAGCATTTT.

The gene calls are TRBV5-1 and TRBJ1-2; D possibly corresponds to TRBD1 (6 bases). The length of the CDR3 is 14 residues. Germline-derived CDR1 and CDR2 are SGHRS and YFSETQ. The V and J ends lost 3 bases and 6 bases respectively, with 15 bases between them. The CDR3 sequence is CASSSGGRVDGYTF. The CDR3 region has the DNA TGCGCCAGCAGCTCGGGGGGGCGGGTTGATGGCTACACCTTC.

The chain recombines TRBV10-1 with TRBJ2-7, with 9 bases lining up with TRBD1. Trimming cost V 6 bases and J 5 bases; bases outside gene matches: 5. The CDR3 contains 13 residues. In germline, CDR1 is WNHNN, CDR2 SYGVQD (reference sequence). The CDR3 region has the DNA TGCGCCAGCAGCACAGGGGGCAGGGACGAGCAGTACTTC. This sequence encodes CASSTGGRDEQYF.

The chain recombines TRBV6-5 with TRBJ2-7; 11 nucleotides align to TRBD2. The CDR3 is 15 residues long. The germline V gene has CDR1 MNHEY and CDR2 SVGAGI. J lost 2 bases, V lost 6 bases, and 6 bases had no gene match. The CDR3 sequence: CASSSGTSGTYEQYF. The CDR3 nucleotides are TGTGCCAGCAGCTCCGGGACTAGCGGAACCTACGAGCAGTACTTC.